This TCR beta chain was captured in a study of PD-L1 blockade in urothelial cancer. Time point described: peripheral blood 6 weeks after treatment start. Produced via immunoSEQ multiplex PCR; TCRdb's table is partial and in-frame only. The sample has 29,000 or so clones, around 84% seen once; the top ten hold just under 3%. The length of the CDR3 is 14 residues. Germline V gene data show CDR1 as SGHNT and CDR2 as YYREEE (reference sequence). V lost 7 bases and J 0 bases, leaving 13 bases between the germline ends. The chain joins TRBV5-4 to TRBJ1-1, with D perhaps matching TRBD1 (6 bases). This clonotype was obtained from a man between 65 and 85 years old with urothelial cancer. This specimen was PBMCs, taken around atezolizumab (anti-PD-L1) treatment. The CDR3: CASEIQGMNTEAFF. The CDR3 region has the DNA TGTGCCAGCGAAATCCAGGGGATGAACACTGAAGCTTTCTTT.